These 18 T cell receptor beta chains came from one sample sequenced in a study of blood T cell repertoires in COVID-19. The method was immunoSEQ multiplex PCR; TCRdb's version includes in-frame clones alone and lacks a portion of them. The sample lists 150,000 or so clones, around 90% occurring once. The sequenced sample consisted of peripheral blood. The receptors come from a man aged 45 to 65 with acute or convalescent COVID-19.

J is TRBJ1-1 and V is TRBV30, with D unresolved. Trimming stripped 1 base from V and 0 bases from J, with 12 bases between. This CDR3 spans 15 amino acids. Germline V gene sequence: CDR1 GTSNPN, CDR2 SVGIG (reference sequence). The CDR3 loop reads CAWSGRIAMNTEAFF. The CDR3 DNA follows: TGTGCCTGGAGTGGAAGGATAGCCATGAACACTGAAGCTTTCTTT. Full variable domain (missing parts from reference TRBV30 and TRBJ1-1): SQTIHQWPATLVQPVGSPLSLECTVEGTSNPNLYWYRQAAGRGLQLLFYSVGIGQISSEVPQNLSASRPQDRQFILSSKKLLLSDSGFYLCAWSGRIAMNTEAFFGQGTRLTVV.

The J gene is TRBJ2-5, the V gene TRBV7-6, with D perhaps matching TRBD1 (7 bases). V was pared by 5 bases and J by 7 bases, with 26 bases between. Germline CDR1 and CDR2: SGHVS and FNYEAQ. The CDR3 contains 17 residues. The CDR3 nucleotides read TGTGCCAGCAGCCCACCCCAGGGGGGACAGCCCCAGCTGACCCAGTACTTC. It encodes CASSPPQGGQPQLTQYF.

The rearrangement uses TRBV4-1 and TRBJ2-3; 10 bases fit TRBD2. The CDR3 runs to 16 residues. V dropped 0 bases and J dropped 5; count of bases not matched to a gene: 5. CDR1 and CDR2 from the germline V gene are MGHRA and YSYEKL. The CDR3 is CASSQDTAGGRDTQYF. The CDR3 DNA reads TGCGCCAGCAGCCAAGATACAGCGGGAGGGCGAGATACGCAGTATTTT.

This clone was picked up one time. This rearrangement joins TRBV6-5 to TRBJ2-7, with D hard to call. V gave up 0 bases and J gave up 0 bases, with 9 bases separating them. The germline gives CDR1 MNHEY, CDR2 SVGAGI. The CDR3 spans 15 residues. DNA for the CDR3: TGTGCCAGCAGTTACTCCGAGGAAAGCTCCTACGAGCAGTACTTC. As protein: CASSYSEESSYEQYF.

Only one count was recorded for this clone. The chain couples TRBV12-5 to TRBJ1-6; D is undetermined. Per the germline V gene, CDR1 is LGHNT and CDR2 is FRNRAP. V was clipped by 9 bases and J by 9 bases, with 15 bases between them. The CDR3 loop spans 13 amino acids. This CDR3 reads CASGKGWGSPLHF. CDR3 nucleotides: TGTGCTAGCGGGAAGGGTTGGGGTTCACCCCTCCACTTT.

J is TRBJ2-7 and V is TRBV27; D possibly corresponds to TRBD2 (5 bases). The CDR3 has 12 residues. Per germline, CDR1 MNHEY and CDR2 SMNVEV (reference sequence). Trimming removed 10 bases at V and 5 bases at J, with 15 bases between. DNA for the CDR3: TGTGCCACCTTCGGAACTAGGAACGAGCAGTACTTC. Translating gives CATFGTRNEQYF.

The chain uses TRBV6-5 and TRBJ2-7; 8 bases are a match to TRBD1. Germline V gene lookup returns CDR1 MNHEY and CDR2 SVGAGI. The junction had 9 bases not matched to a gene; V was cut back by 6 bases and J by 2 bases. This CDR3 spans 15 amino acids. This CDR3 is CASSFDRGGTYEQYF. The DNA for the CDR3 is TGTGCCAGCAGCTTTGACAGGGGCGGTACCTACGAGCAGTACTTC.

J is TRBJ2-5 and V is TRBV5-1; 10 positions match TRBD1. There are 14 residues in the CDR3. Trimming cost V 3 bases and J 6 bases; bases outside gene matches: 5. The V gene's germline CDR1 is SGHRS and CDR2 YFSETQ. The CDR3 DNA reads TGCGCCAGCAGCTCGGGACAGGGGACAAAGACCCAGTACTTC. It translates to CASSSGQGTKTQYF. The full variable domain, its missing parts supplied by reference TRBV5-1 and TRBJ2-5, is KAGVTQTPRYLIKTRGQQVTLSCSPISGHRSVSWYQQTPGQGLQFLFEYFSETQRNKGNFPGRFSGRQFSNSRSEMNVSTLELGDSALYLCASSSGQGTKTQYFGPGTRLLVL.

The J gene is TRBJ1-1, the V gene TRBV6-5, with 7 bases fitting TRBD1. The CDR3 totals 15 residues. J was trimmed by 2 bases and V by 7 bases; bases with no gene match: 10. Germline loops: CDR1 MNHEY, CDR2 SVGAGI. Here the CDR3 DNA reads TGTGCCAGCAAACCCTCAGGGACAGCAAACACTGAAGCTTTCTTT. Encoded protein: CASKPSGTANTEAFF.

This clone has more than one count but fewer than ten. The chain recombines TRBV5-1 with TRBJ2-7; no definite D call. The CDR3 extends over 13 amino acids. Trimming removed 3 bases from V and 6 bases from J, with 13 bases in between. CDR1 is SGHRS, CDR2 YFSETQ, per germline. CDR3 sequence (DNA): TGCGCCAGCAGCTCGCACGACACCCTCGAGCAGTACTTC. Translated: CASSSHDTLEQYF.

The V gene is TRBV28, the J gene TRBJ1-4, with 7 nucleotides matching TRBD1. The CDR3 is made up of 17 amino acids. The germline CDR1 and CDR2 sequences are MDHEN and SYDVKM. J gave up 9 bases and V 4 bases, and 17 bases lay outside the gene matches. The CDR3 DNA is TGTGCCAGCAGTTCCTGGTTTGGAGAGGGGGCGTTGAAAAAACTGTTTTTT. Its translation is CASSSWFGEGALKKLFF.

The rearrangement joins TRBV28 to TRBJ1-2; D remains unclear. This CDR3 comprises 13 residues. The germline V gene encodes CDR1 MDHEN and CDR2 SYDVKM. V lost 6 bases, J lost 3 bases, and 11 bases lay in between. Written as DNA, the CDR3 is TGTGCCAGCAGCTCCGGTTTGGACTATGGCTACACCTTC. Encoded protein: CASSSGLDYGYTF.

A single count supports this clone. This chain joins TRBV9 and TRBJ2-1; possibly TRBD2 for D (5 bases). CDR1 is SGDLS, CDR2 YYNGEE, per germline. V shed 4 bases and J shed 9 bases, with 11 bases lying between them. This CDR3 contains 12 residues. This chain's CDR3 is CASSLRAGEQFF. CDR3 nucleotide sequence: TGTGCCAGCAGCCTGAGGGCGGGTGAGCAGTTCTTC. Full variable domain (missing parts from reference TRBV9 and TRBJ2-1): DSGVTQTPKHLITATGQRVTLRCSPRSGDLSVYWYQQSLDQGLQFLIQYYNGEERAKGNILERFSAQQFPDLHSELNLSSLELGDSALYFCASSLRAGEQFFGPGTRLTVL.

Here the CDR3 DNA reads TGTGCCAGCAGCGGGGGGTATGGCTACACCTTC. It is translated as CASSGGYGYTF. The chain uses TRBV12-3 or TRBV12-4 and TRBJ1-2, with D perhaps TRBD1 (5 bases). V lost 6 bases and J 5 bases, leaving 7 bases between the germline ends. The CDR3 is 11 residues long.

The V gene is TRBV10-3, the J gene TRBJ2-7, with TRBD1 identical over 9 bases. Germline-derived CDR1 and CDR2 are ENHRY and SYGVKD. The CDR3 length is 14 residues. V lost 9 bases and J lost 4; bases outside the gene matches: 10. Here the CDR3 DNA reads TGTGCCATAAGTTACGGGACAGGGTTGTACGAGCAGTACTTC. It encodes CAISYGTGLYEQYF.

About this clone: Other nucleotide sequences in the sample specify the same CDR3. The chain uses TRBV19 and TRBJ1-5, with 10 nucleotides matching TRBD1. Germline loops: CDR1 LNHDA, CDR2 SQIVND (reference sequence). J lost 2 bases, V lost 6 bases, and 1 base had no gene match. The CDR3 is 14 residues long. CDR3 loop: CASSGTGGNQPQHF. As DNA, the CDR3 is TGTGCCAGTAGCGGGACAGGGGGCAATCAGCCCCAGCATTTT.

The CDR3 is CAISDIYSYNSPLHF. CDR3 DNA sequence: TGTGCCATCAGTGATATATACAGCTATAATTCACCCCTCCACTTT. The chain employs TRBV10-3 and TRBJ1-6; D gene unclear. The germline V and J ends were trimmed by 3 bases and 3 bases, with 9 bases remaining between them. The CDR3 is made up of 15 amino acids. Germline loops: CDR1 ENHRY, CDR2 SYGVKD.

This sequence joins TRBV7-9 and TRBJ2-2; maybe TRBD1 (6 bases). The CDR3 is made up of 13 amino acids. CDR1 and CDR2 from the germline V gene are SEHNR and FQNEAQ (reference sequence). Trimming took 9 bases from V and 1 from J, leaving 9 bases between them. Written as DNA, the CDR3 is TGTGCCAGGCGGACAGAGAACACCGGGGAGCTGTTTTTT. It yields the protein CARRTENTGELFF.